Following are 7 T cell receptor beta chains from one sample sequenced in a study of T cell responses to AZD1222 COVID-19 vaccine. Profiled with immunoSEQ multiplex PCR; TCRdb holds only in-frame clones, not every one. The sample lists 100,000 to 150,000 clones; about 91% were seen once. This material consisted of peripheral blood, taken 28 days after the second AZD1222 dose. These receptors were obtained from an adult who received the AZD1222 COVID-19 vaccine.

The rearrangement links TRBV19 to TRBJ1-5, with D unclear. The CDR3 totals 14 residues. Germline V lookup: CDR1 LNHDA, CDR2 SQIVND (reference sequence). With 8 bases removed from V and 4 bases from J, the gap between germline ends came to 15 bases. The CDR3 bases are TGTGCCAGTTCACGGGAGGCACTAAATCAGCCCCAGCATTTT. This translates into CASSREALNQPQHF.

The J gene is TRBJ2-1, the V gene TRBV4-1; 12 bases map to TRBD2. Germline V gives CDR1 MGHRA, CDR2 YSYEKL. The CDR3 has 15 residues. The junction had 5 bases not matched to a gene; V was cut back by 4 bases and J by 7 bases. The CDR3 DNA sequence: TGCGCCAGCAGCCCGGGACTAGCGGGCGAAAATGAGCAGTTCTTC. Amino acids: CASSPGLAGENEQFF.

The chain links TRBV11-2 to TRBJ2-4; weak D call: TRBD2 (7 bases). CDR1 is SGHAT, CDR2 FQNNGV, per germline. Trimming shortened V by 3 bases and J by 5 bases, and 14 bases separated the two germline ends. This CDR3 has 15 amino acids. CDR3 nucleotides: TGTGCCAGCAGCTTCTTAGGGGGGGCCGAAAACATTCAGTACTTC. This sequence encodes CASSFLGGAENIQYF.

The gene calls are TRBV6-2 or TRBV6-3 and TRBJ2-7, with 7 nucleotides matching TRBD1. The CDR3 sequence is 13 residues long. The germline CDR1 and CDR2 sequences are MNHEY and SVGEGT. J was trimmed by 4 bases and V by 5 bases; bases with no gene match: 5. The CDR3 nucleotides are TGTGCCAGCAGTACGGGACAGCCTTACGAGCAGTACGTC. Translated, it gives CASSTGQPYEQYV.

The CDR3 region has the DNA TGTGCCAGCAGGGGACAGAACTATGGCTACACCTTC. Its protein is CASRGQNYGYTF. This chain joins TRBV27 and TRBJ1-2, with 7 positions matching TRBD1. The CDR3 totals 12 residues. Germline CDR1 is MNHEY and CDR2 is SMNVEV (reference sequence). The V segment lost 6 bases and the J segment 2 bases; nucleotides outside the gene matches: 0.

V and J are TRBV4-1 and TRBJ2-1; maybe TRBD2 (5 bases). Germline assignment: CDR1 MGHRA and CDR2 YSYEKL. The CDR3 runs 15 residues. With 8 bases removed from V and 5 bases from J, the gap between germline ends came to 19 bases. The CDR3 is CASGPTSSRNNEQFF. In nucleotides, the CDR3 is TGCGCCAGCGGCCCCACTAGTTCCCGGAACAATGAGCAGTTCTTC.

CDR3 coding DNA: TGTGCCAGCACCGAGCTTGGGGTGGGAGAAGCCTTATACGAGCAGTACGTC. Translated: CASTELGVGEALYEQYV. V and J are TRBV6-8 and TRBJ2-7, with D perhaps TRBD2 (5 bases). This CDR3 comprises 17 residues. Germline V gene data show CDR1 as MNHGY and CDR2 as SAAAGT. V was shortened by 7 bases and J by 4 bases, with 26 bases between the two germline ends.